This T cell receptor beta chain emerged from a study of blood T cell repertoires in COVID-19. Study-wide background: PBMCs, B-cell-depleted T cells, or T cells were the source of the cDNA or gDNA that made up the material.

Per the original methods: Counts of nucleated cells, estimated from reference gene primer amplification, were obtained. The data were produced by immunoSEQ multiplex PCR, yet TCRdb's version contains in-frame clones alone and is incomplete. V, J and clone size are taken as reported in that table, and D and trimming were inferred from the DNA itself. Here the sample spans 100,000 or so clones, approximately 92% being singletons. This TCR came from a woman aged 55-69 years with active COVID-19. Sequencing was performed on peripheral blood.

The CDR3 nucleotides read TGTGCCAGCAGTGTCGTGGCAGGGCTTGCTGACGAGCAGTACTTC. It specifies CASSVVAGLADEQYF. The J gene is TRBJ2-7, the V gene TRBV2, with D perhaps matching TRBD1 (5 bases). The CDR3 has 15 amino acids. V was clipped by 4 bases and J by 5 bases, with 18 bases between them. CDR1 and CDR2 from the germline V gene are SNHLY and FYNNEI.